This TCR beta chain was observed in a study of HIV-infected children after antiretroviral therapy interruption. Per germline, CDR1 DFQATT and CDR2 SNEGSKA (reference sequence). V lost 7 bases to trimming and J lost 1 base, with 13 bases between them. The CDR3 sequence is 13 residues long. A 3' RACE protocol on RNA, with unique molecular identifiers, produced the TCR library. TCRdb redid the calling of the 3' RACE reads with MiXCR, one entry per CDR3 protein. Counted here are tens of thousands of distinct CDR3 sequences, more than 3.5% occurring once; the ten biggest clones make up about 0.7%. Treatment indicated: PENTA 11 planned treatment interruption arm or continuous ART arm. This clonotype was counted many times.

This chain joins TRBV20-1 and TRBJ2-5, with a weak D call TRBD2 (5 bases). This clonotype was obtained from a pool of human donors with HIV. The sequencing used CD45RA+ CD4+ T cells from PBMCs, pooled from several time points, collected from a donor given antiretroviral therapy, either interrupted or continuous. The subset: naive CD4+ CD45RA+ CD45RO- T cells. The CDR3 DNA is TGCAGTGGGTTCGGAGGCGGCCAAGAGACCCAGTACTTC. As protein: CSGFGGGQETQYF.